The 9 T cell receptor beta chains below all came from one sample that was sequenced in a study of blood T cell repertoires in COVID-19. The repertoire was sequenced with immunoSEQ multiplex PCR; TCRdb's copy has only in-frame clones and lacks some. The sample lists hundreds of thousands of clones, almost 90% seen once, with approximately 1.4% in the top ten. The material sequenced was peripheral blood. These receptors all stem from a man of 80 years or more with acute or convalescent COVID-19.

J is TRBJ1-5 and V is TRBV11-1, with unresolved D. V was cut by 5 bases and J by 6 bases, with 11 bases left in between. Germline V gene lookup returns CDR1 SGHAT and CDR2 FQDESV (reference sequence). This CDR3 region has 13 residues. This chain's CDR3 is CASSPAEGQPQHF. The CDR3 nucleotides are TGTGCCAGCAGCCCCGCAGAGGGTCAGCCCCAGCATTTT.

A single count supports this clone. The genes are TRBV5-1 and TRBJ1-4; D unclear. The CDR3 is 14 residues long. The ends were cut back, 4 bases at V and 5 bases at J, with 12 bases in the middle. The germline V gene has CDR1 SGHRS and CDR2 YFSETQ. DNA of the CDR3: TGCGCCAGCAGCCGCGAAGGAGGGAATGAAAAACTGTTTTTT. It translates to CASSREGGNEKLFF.

This chain uses TRBV21-1 with TRBJ2-5; the table's D call, TRBD1, has no DNA check behind it. TRBV21-1 is a listed pseudogene. CDR3 length equals 14 residues. CDR3 protein: CASSNDGGRETQYF. DNA for the CDR3: TGTGCCAGCAGCAATGATGGGGGCCGGGAGACCCAGTACTTC.

The chain employs TRBV18 and TRBJ1-1, with 7 nucleotides matching TRBD1. This CDR3 is built from 15 residues. Germline lookup yields CDR1 KGHSH and CDR2 LQKENI. Trimming took 3 bases from V and 4 from J; bases not matched to a gene: 8. The CDR3 loop reads CASSPITGVTTEAFF. CDR3 in DNA: TGTGCCAGCTCACCCATTACAGGGGTGACCACTGAAGCTTTCTTT. Based on the CDR3 plus reference TRBV18 and TRBJ1-1, the full variable domain is NAGVMQNPRHLVRRRGQEARLRCSPMKGHSHVYWYRQLPEEGLKFMVYLQKENIIDESGMPKERFSAEFPKEGPSILRIQQVVRGDSAAYFCASSPITGVTTEAFFGQGTRLTVV.

The chain combines TRBV11-2 with TRBJ1-6; no reliable D call. The V gene's germline CDR1 is SGHAT and CDR2 FQNNGV. This CDR3 contains 15 residues. V dropped 2 bases and J dropped 0 bases, with 5 bases sitting between them. The CDR3 DNA reads as TGTGCCAGCAGCTTACGCGGCTCCTATAATTCACCCCTCCACTTT. Translated, it gives CASSLRGSYNSPLHF.

In DNA form, the CDR3 reads TGTGCCAGCAAGGGGACTAATGAAAAACTGTTTTTT. It codes for CASKGTNEKLFF. The V and J genes are TRBV6-5 and TRBJ1-4; tentatively, D is TRBD1 (5 bases). This CDR3 is built from 12 residues. Germline V lookup: CDR1 MNHEY, CDR2 SVGAGI. Trimming pared 7 bases from V and 2 bases from J, leaving 5 bases between.

With respect to this clone: Other DNA sequences in the sample encode the same CDR3. The chain combines TRBV19 with TRBJ2-7; TRBD2 matches at 10 bases. CDR1 is LNHDA and CDR2 is SQIVND in the germline V gene (reference sequence). The CDR3 has 14 residues. With 3 bases clipped from V and 2 bases from J, the junction kept 1 base outside the gene matches. CDR3 sequence: CASSISGRAYEQYF. CDR3 DNA: TGTGCCAGTAGTATCAGCGGGAGGGCCTACGAGCAGTACTTC. The full variable domain, its missing parts supplied by reference TRBV19 and TRBJ2-7, is DGGITQSPKYLFRKEGQNVTLSCEQNLNHDAMYWYRQDPGQGLRLIYYSQIVNDFQKGDIAEGYSVSREKKESFPLTVTSAQKNPTAFYLCASSISGRAYEQYFGPGTRLTVT.

The chain uses TRBV5-1 and TRBJ2-1, with D perhaps TRBD2 (5 bases). Germline V gene lookup returns CDR1 SGHRS and CDR2 YFSETQ. Trimming took 4 bases from V and 5 from J, leaving 16 bases between them. This CDR3 is built from 15 residues. CDR3 amino acids: CASSLRTGNDNEQFF. The CDR3 DNA is TGCGCCAGCAGCCTTCGGACCGGGAACGACAATGAGCAGTTCTTC.

V and J are TRBV27 and TRBJ2-1, with D possibly matching TRBD2 (6 bases). The germline V gene encodes CDR1 MNHEY and CDR2 SMNVEV (reference sequence). The CDR3 covers 14 residues. Trimming cost V 5 bases and J 2 bases, with 10 bases left between them. In DNA, the CDR3 is TGTGCCAGCAGTCCCGGACTACCCTACAATGAGCAGTTCTTC. This translates into CASSPGLPYNEQFF.